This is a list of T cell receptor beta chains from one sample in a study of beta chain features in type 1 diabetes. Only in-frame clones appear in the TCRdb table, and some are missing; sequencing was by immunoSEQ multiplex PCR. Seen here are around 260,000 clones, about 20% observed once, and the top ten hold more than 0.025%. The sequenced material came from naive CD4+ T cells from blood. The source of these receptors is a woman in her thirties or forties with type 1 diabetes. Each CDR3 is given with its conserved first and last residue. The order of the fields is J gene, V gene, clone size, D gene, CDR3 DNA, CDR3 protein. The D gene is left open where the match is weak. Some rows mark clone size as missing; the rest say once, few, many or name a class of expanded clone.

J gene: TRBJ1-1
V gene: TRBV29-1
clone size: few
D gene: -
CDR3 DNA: TGCAGCGTTGAACGGAAAGAGGGCACTGAAGCTTTCTTT
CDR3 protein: CSVERKEGTEAFF

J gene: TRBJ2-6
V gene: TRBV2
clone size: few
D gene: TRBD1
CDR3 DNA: TGTGCCAGCAGTCGGGACAGAATTTCCTCTGGGGCCAACGTCCTGACTTTC
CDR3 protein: CASSRDRISSGANVLTF

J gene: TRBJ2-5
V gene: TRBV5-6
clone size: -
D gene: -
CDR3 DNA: TGTGCCAGCAGCGCGGGGGCACTAGCGATTCAAGAGACCCAGTACTTC
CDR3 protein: CASSAGALAIQETQYF

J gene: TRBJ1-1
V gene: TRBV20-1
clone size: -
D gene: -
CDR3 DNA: TGCAGTGCTAGCCCCGGACACTCTTTC
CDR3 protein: CSASPGHSF

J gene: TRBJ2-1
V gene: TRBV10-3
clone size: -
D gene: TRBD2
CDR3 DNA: TGTGCCATCAGTGACCCCGGGACTAGGAGCTCCTACAATGAGCAGTTCTTC
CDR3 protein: CAISDPGTRSSYNEQFF

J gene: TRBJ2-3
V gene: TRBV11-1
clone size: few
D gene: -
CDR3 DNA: TGTGCCAGCAGCTTAGGCGGGGTCAGCACAGATACGCAGTATTTT
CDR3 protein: CASSLGGVSTDTQYF

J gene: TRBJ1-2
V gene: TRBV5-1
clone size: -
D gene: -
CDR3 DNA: TGCGCCAGCAGCTTGGTTTCTCCAACGGGGGGCTACACCTTC
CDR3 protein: CASSLVSPTGGYTF

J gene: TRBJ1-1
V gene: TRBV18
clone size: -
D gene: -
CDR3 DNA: TGTGCCAGCTCCGATCGGGCTGAAGCTTTCTTT
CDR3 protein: CASSDRAEAFF

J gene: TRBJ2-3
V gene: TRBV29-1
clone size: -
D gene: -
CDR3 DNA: TGCAGCGTTGAAGAAGGTTTTAGCGGCACAGATACGCAGTATTTT
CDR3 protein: CSVEEGFSGTDTQYF

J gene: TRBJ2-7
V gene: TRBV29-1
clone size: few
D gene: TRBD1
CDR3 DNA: TGCAGCGGCGGACAGGGGGCGAACGAGCAGTACTTC
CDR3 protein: CSGGQGANEQYF

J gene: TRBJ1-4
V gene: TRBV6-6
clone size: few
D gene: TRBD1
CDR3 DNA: TGTGCCAGCAGTCCATCCGGACAGGCCCTCCTATTGGGTTTT
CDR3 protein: CASSPSGQALLLGF

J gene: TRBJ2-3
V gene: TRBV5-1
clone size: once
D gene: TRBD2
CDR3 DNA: TGCGCCAGCAGCTTGGGCGGGAGTACAGATACGCAGTATTTT
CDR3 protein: CASSLGGSTDTQYF

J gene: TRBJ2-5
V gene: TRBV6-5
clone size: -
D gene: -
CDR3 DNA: TGTGCCAGCAAAACGAACGGGGGACAAGAGACCCAGTACTTC
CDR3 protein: CASKTNGGQETQYF

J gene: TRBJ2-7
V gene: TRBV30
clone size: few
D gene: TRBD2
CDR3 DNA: TGTGCCTGGGGGACTAGCGGGATTTACGAGCAGTACTTC
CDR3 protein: CAWGTSGIYEQYF

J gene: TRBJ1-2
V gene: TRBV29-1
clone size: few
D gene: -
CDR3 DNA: TGCAGCGTTCCAACTGATCCAGGCTATGGCTACACCTTC
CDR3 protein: CSVPTDPGYGYTF

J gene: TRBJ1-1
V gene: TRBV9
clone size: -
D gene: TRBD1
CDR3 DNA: TGTGCCAGCAGCGCCGATGACAGGGGTCTTACTGAAGCTTTCTTT
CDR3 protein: CASSADDRGLTEAFF

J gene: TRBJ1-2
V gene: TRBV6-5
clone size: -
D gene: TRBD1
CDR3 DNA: TGTGCCAGCAGTCCCCCAGGACAGGTCTTGATCCGCTACACCTTC
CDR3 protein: CASSPPGQVLIRYTF

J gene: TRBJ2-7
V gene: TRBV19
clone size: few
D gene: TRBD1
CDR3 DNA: TGTGCCAGTAGTGGAGGACAGGGTGCCTACGAGCAGTACTTC
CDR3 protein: CASSGGQGAYEQYF

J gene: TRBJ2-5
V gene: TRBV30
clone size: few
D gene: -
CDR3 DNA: TGTGCCTGGAGTGGCGGAGGGGAGACCCAGTACTTC
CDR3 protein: CAWSGGGETQYF

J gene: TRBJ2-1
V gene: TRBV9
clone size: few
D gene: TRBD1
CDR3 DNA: TGTGCCAGCAGCGTAGACGGGCACAGGGGCAATGAGCAGTTCTTC
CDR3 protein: CASSVDGHRGNEQFF

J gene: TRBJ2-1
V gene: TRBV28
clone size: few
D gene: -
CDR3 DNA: TGTGCCAGCAGTCTGACAGCCCGGAATGAGCAGTTCTTC
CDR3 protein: CASSLTARNEQFF

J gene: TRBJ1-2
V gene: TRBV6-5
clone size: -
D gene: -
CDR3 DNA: TGTGCCAGCAGTTACCCAGGGGCCGGGGTGAGGGGCTACACCTTC
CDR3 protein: CASSYPGAGVRGYTF

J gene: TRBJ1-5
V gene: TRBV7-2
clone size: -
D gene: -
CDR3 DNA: TGTGCCAGCAGCTCCCGGGGTCAGCCCCAGCATTTT
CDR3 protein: CASSSRGQPQHF

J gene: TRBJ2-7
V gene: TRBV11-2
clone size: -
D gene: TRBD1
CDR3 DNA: TGTGCCAGCAGCCCGGACAGGCTCCTCGAGCAGTACTTC
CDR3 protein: CASSPDRLLEQYF

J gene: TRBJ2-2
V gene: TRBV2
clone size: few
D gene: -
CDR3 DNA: TGTGCCAGCACGGACAGGAACACCGGGGAGCTGTTTTTT
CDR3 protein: CASTDRNTGELFF

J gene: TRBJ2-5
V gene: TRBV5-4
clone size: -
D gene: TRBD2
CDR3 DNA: TGTGCCAGCAGCTTAGCGGGGGGGCTTCGAGAGACCCAGTACTTC
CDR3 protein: CASSLAGGLRETQYF

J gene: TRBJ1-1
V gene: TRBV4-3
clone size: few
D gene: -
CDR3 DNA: TGCGCCAGCAGCCAAGAAGGGGCTGAAGCTTTCTTT
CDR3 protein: CASSQEGAEAFF

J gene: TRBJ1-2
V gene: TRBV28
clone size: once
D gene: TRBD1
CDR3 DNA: TGTGCCAGCAGTCAAACAGGGGGTGTCGGCTACACCTTC
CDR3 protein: CASSQTGGVGYTF

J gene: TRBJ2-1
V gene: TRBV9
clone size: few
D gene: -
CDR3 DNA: TGTGCCAGCAGCGGACTGGACAGCTCCTACAATGAGCAGTTCTTC
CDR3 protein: CASSGLDSSYNEQFF

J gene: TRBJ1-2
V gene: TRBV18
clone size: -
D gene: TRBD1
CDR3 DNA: TGTGCCAGCTCACCTCGACAGGGGGATGGCTACACCTTC
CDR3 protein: CASSPRQGDGYTF

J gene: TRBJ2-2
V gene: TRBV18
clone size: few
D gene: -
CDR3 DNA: TGTGCCAGCTCACCAAGGAGGGATACCGGGGAGCTGTTTTTT
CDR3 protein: CASSPRRDTGELFF

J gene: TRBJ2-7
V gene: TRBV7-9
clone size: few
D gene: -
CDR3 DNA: TGTGCCAGCAGCTTACGGGAGCGGCTCGGGTCCTACGAGCAGTACTTC
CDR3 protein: CASSLRERLGSYEQYF

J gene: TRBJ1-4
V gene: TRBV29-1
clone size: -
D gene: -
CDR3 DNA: TGCAGCGCTACGATCGACTTTGGGGAAAAACTGTTTTTT
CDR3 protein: CSATIDFGEKLFF

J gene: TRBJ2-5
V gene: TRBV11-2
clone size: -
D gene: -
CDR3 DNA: TGTGCCAGCAGCTTCGCTAGCCAAGAGACCCAGTACTTC
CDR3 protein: CASSFASQETQYF

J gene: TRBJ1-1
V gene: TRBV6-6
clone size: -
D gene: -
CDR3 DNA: TGTGCCAGCAGTTACCCCAGGGGAATCATGGGGACTGAAGCTTTCTTT
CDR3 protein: CASSYPRGIMGTEAFF

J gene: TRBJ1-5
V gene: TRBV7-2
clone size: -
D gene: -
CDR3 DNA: TGTGCCAGCAGCTTAAGTGGAGGGGTAAACAATCAGCCCCAGCATTTT
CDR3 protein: CASSLSGGVNNQPQHF

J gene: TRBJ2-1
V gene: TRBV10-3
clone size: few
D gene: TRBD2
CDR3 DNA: TGTGCCACCTTAGCGGGAGTATCCTACAATGAGCAGTTCTTC
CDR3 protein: CATLAGVSYNEQFF

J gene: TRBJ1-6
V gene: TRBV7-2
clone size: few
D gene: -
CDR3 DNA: TGTGCCAGCAGCTTATACACAGTCTCGTCCCTCCACTTT
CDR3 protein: CASSLYTVSSLHF

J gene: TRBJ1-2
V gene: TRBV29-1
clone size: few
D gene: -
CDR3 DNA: TGCAGCGTTGAAGGGGCAGGGGATGGCTACACCTTC
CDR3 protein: CSVEGAGDGYTF

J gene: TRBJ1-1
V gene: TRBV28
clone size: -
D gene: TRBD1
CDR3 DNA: TGTGCCACCCTTTCCGGGACAGGGGGCACTGAAGCTTTCTTT
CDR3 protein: CATLSGTGGTEAFF

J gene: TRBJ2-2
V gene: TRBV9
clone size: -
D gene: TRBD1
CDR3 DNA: TGTGCCAGCAGCCAGGACAGGTACACCGGGGAGCTGTTTTTT
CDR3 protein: CASSQDRYTGELFF

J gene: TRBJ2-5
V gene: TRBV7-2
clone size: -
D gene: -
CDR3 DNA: TGTGCCAGCAGCTTACGGGGAACGGAGACCCAGTACTTC
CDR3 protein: CASSLRGTETQYF

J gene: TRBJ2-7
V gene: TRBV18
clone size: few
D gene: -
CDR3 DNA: TGTGCCAGCTCCCCCGGGTTCTCCTACGAGCAGTACTTC
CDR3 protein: CASSPGFSYEQYF

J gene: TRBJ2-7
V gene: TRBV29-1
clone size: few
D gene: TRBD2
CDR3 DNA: TGCAGCGGTAAACTAGCGGGAGTCTACGAGCAGTACTTC
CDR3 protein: CSGKLAGVYEQYF

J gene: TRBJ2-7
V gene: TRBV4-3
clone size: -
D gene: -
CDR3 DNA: TGCGCCAGCAGCCTCGCGGGGTCCGAGACCGCTCCCTACGAGCAGTACTTC
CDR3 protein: CASSLAGSETAPYEQYF

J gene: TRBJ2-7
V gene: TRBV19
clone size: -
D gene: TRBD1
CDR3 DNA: TGTGCCAGTAGTCTGACAGGGGGCCACGAGCAGTACTTC
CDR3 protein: CASSLTGGHEQYF

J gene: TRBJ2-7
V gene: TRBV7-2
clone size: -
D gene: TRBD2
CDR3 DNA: TGTGCCAGCAGCTTAGCCGTTAGCGGGAGCTACGAGCAGTACTTC
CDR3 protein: CASSLAVSGSYEQYF

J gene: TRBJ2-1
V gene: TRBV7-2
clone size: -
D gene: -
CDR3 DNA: TGTGCCAGCAGCAGGATGGGCGGAGGCATTGAGCAGTTCTTC
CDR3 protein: CASSRMGGGIEQFF

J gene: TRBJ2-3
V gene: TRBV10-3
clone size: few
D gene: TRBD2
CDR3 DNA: TGTGCCACAAACCAAGCGGGAAGAGATACGCAGTATTTT
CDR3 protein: CATNQAGRDTQYF

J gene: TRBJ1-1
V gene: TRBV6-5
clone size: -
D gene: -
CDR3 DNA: TGTGCCAGCAGTTACACCGTCAGGCTCTCCTCTGAAGCTTTCTTT
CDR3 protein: CASSYTVRLSSEAFF

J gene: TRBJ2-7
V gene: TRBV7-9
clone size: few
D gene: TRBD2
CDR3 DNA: TGTGCCAGCAGCTTGACTAGCGCTGCGTACGAGCAGTACTTC
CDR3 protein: CASSLTSAAYEQYF